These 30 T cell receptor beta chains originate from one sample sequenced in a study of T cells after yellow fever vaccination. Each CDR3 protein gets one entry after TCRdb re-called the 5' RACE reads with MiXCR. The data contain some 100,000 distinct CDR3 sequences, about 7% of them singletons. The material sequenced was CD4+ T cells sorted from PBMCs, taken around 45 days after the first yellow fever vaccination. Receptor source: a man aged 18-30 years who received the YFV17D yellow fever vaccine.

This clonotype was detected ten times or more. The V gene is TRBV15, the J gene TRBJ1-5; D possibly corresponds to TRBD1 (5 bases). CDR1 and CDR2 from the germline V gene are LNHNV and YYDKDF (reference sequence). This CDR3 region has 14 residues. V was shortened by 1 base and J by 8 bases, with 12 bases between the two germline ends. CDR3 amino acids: CATSRAHEGKPQHF. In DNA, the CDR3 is TGTGCCACCAGCAGAGCCCACGAGGGGAAGCCCCAGCATTTT.

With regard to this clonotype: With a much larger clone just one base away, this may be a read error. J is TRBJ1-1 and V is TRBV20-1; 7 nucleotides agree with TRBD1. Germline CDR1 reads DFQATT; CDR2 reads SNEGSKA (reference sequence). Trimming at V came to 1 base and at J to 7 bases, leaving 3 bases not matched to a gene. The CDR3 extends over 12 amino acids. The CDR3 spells CSARADRNEAFF. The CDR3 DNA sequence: TGCAGTGCTAGAGCGGACAGGAATGAAGCTTTCTTT.

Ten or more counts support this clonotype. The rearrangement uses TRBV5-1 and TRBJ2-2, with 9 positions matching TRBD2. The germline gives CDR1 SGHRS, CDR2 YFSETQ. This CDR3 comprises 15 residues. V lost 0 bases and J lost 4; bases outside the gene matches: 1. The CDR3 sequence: CASSLGLAVTGELFF. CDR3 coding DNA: TGCGCCAGCAGCTTGGGACTAGCGGTCACCGGGGAGCTGTTTTTT.

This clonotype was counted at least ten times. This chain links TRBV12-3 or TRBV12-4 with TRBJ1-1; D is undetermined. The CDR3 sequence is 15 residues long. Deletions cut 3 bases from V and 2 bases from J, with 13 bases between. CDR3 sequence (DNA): TGTGCCAGCAGTTTCCGGTCCTTGGGAAACACTGAAGCTTTCTTT. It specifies CASSFRSLGNTEAFF.

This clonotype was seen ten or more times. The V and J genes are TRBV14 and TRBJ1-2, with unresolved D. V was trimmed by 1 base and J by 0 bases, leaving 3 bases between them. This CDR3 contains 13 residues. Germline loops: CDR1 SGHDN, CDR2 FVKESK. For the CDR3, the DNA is TGTGCCAGCAGCCAAGGGGCTAACTATGGCTACACCTTC. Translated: CASSQGANYGYTF.

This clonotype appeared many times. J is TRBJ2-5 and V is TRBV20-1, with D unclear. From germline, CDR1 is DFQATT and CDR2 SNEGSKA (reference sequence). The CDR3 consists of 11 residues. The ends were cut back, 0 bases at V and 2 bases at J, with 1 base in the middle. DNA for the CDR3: TGCAGTGCTAGAGATCAAGAGACCCAGTACTTC. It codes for CSARDQETQYF.

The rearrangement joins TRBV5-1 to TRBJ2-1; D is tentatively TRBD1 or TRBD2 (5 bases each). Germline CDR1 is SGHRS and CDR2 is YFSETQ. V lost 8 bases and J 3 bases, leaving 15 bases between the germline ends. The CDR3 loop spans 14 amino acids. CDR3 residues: CASDFGDLYNEQFF. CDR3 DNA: TGCGCCAGTGACTTTGGGGACCTCTACAATGAGCAGTTCTTC.

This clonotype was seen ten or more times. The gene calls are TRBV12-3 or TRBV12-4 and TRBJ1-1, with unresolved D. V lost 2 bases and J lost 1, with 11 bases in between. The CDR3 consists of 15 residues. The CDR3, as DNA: TGTGCCAGCAGTTTATTGGTCGGGTCGAACACTGAAGCTTTCTTT. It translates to CASSLLVGSNTEAFF.

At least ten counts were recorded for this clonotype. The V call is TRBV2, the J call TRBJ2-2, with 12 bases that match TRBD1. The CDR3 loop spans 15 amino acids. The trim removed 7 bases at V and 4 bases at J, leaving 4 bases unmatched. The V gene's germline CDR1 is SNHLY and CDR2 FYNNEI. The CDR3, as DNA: TGTGCCAGCACCGGGACAGGGGGCATCACCGGGGAGCTGTTTTTT. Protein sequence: CASTGTGGITGELFF.

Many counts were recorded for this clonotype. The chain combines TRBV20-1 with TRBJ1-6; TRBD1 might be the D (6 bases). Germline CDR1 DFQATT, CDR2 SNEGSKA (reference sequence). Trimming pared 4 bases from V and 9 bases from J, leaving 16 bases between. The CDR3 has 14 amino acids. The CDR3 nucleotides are TGCAGTGCTACGCCGGCAGGGGCTAGTTCACCCCTCCACTTT. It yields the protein CSATPAGASSPLHF.

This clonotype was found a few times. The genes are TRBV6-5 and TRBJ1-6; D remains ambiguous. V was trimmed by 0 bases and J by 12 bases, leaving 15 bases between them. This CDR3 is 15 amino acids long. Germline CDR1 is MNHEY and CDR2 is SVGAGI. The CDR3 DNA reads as TGTGCCAGCAGTTACTCAGGGAACGGACTTCAACCCCTCCACTTT. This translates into CASSYSGNGLQPLHF.

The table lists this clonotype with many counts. CDR3 protein: CASSLGQGSGRKLFF. CDR3 coding DNA: TGTGCCAGCAGCTTAGGGCAGGGCTCGGGACGGAAACTGTTTTTT. This chain connects TRBV7-2 to TRBJ1-4, with D possibly TRBD1 on 5 matching bases. Per germline, CDR1 SGHTA and CDR2 FQGNSA. The CDR3 is made up of 15 amino acids. V lost 1 base, J lost 11 bases, and 17 bases lay in between.

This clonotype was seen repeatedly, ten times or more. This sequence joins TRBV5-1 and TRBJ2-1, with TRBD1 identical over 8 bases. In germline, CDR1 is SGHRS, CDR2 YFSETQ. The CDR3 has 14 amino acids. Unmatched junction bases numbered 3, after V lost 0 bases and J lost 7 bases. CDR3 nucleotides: TGCGCCAGCAGCTTGGCACAGGGGGAGAATGAGCAGTTCTTC. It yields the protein CASSLAQGENEQFF.

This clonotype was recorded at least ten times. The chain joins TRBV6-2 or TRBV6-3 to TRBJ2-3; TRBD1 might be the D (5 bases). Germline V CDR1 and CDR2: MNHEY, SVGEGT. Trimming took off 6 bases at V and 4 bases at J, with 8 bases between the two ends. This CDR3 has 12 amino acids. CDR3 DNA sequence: TGTGCCAGCAGCAGGGCCCCAGATACGCAGTATTTT. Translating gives CASSRAPDTQYF.

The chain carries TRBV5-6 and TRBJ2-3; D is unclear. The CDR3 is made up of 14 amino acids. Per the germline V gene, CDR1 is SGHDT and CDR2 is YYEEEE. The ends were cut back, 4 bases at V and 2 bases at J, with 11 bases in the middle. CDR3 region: CASSPGPVTDTQYF. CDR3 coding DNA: TGTGCCAGCAGCCCTGGTCCCGTCACAGATACGCAGTATTTT.

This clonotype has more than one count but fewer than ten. The CDR3 loop is CASSFPGLNTEAFF. DNA of the CDR3: TGTGCCAGCAGCTTTCCGGGGCTTAACACTGAAGCTTTCTTT. The chain couples TRBV5-6 to TRBJ1-1; a possible D gene is TRBD1 (5 bases). Germline lookup yields CDR1 SGHDT and CDR2 YYEEEE. The CDR3 runs to 14 residues. V was clipped by 2 bases and J by 2 bases, with 10 bases between them. The whole variable domain, remainder taken from reference TRBV5-6 and TRBJ1-1, is DAGVTQSPTHLIKTRGQQVTLRCSPKSGHDTVSWYQQALGQGPQFIFQYYEEEERQRGNFPDRFSGHQFPNYSSELNVNALLLGDSALYLCASSFPGLNTEAFFGQGTRLTVV.

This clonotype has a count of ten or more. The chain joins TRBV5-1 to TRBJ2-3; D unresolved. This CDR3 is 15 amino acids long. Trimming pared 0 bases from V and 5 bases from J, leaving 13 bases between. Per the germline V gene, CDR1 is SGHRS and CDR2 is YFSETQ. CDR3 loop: CASSLAGSFRDTQYF. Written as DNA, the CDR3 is TGCGCCAGCAGCTTGGCCGGGTCCTTCAGAGATACGCAGTATTTT.

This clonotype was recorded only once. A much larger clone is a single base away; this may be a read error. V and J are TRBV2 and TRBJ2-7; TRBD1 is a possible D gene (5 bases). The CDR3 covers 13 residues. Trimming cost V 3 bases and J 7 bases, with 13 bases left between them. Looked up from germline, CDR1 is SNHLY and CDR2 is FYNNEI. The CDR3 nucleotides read TGTGCCAGCAGTGACGACAGCGTAAGGGAGCAGTACTTC. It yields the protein CASSDDSVREQYF.

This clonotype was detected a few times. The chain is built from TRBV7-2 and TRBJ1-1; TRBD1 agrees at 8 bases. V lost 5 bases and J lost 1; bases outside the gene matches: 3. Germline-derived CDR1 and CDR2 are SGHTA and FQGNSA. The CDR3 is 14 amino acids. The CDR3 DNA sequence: TGTGCCAGCAGCCCGACAGGGGCGAACACTGAAGCTTTCTTT. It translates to CASSPTGANTEAFF.

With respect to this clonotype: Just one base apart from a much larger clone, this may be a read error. The CDR3 sequence is CASGNSGGNEQFF. CDR3 bases: TGTGCTAGCGGGAATAGCGGGGGGAATGAGCAGTTCTTC. The V gene is TRBV7-7, the J gene TRBJ2-1; 10 bases are shared with TRBD2. This CDR3 spans 13 amino acids. Germline lookup yields CDR1 SSHAT and CDR2 FNYEAQ (reference sequence).

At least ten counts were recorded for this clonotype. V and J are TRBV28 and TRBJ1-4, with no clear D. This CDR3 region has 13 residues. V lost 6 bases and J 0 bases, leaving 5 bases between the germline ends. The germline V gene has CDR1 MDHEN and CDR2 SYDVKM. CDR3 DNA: TGTGCCAGCAGCGAACCAACTAATGAAAAACTGTTTTTT. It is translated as CASSEPTNEKLFF. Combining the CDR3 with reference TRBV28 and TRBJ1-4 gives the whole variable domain DVKVTQSSRYLVKRTGEKVFLECVQDMDHENMFWYRQDPGLGLRLIYFSYDVKMKEKGDIPEGYSVSREKKERFSLILESASTNQTSMYLCASSEPTNEKLFFGSGTQLSVL.

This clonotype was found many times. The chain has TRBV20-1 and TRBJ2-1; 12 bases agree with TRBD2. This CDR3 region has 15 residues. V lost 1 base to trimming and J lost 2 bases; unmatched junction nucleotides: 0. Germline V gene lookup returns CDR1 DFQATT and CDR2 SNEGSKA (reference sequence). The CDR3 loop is CSARASGGAYNEQFF. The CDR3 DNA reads TGCAGTGCTAGAGCTAGCGGGGGGGCCTACAATGAGCAGTTCTTC.

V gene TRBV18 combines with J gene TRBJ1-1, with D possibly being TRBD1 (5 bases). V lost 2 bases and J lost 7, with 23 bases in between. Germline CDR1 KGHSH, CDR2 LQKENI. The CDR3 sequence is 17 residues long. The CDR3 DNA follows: TGTGCCAGCTCACCAATGGTCCTCGCAGGGTCGAGTCATGAAGCTTTCTTT. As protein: CASSPMVLAGSSHEAFF.

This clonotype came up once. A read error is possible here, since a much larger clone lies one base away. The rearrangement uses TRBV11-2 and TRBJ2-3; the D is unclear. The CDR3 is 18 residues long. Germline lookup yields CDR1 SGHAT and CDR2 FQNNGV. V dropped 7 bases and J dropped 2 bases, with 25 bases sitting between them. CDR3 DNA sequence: TGTGCCAGCACCCACCTGGGCTGGTACAGTTCGAACACAGATACGCAGTATTTT. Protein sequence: CASTHLGWYSSNTDTQYF.

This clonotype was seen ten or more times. The CDR3 bases are TGTGCCAGCACCGAACCCGAGCCGGCCGAAGCTTTCTTT. Protein: CASTEPEPAEAFF. This sequence joins TRBV6-2 or TRBV6-3 and TRBJ1-1, with D unclear. Per the germline V gene, CDR1 is MNHEY and CDR2 is SVGEGT. CDR3 length: 13 residues. V dropped 7 bases and J dropped 8 bases, with 17 bases sitting between them.

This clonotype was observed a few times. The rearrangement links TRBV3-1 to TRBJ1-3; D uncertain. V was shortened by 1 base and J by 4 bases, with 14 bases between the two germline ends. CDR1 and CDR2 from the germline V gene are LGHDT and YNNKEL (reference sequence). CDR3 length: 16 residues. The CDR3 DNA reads TGTGCCAGCAGCCAAGGCCGAGTGGGTCTAGGAAACACCATATATTTT. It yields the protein CASSQGRVGLGNTIYF.

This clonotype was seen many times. CDR3 amino acids: CSATTSGVEQYV. CDR3 DNA: TGCAGTGCTACGACTAGCGGGGTCGAGCAGTACGTC. The genes are TRBV20-1 and TRBJ2-7, with TRBD2 matching over 11 bases. From germline, CDR1 is DFQATT and CDR2 SNEGSKA (reference sequence). This CDR3 is built from 12 residues. V was clipped by 4 bases and J by 6 bases; unmatched bases: 2.

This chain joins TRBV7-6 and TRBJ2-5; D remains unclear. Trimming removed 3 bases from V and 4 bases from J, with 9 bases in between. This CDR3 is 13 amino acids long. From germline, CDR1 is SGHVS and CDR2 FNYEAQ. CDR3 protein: CASSFQVGETQYF. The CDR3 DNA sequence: TGTGCCAGCAGCTTCCAGGTGGGAGAGACCCAGTACTTC.

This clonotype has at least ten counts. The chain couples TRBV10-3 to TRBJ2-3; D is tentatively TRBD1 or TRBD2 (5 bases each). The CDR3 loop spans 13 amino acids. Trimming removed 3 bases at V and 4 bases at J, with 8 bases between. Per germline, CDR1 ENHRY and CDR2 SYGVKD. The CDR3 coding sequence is TGTGCCATCAGTGATTGGGGGTCAGATACGCAGTATTTT. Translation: CAISDWGSDTQYF.

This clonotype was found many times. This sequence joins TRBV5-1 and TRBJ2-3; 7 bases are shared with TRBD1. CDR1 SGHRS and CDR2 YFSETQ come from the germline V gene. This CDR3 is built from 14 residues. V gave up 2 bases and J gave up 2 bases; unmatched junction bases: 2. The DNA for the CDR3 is TGCGCCAGCAGCTTCGGACAGGTCACAGATACGCAGTATTTT. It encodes CASSFGQVTDTQYF.